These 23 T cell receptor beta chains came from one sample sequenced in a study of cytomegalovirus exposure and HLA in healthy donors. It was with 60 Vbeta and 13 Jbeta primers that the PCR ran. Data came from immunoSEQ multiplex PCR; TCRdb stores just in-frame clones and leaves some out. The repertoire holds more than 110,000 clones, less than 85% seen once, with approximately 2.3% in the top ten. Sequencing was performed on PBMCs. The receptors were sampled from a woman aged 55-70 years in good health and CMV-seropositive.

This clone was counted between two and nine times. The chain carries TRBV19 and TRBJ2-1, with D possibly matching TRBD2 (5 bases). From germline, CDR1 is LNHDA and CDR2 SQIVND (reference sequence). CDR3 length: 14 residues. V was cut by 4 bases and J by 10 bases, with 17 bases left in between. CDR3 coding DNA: TGTGCCAGTAGTAGGAGCGGTCCCCGGGTGGAGCAGTTCTTC. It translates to CASSRSGPRVEQFF.

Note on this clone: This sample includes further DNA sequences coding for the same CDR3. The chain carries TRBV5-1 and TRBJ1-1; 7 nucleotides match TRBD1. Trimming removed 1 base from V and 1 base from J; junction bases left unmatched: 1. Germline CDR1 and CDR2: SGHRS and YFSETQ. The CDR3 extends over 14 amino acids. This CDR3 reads CASSLRQGNTEAFF. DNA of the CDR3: TGCGCCAGCAGCTTGAGACAGGGGAACACTGAAGCTTTCTTT.

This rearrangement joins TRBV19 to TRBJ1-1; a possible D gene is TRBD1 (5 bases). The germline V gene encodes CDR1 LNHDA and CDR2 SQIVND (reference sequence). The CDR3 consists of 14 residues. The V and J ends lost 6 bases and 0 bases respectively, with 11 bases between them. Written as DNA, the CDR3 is TGTGCCAGTAGGGGACTATTTATGAACACTGAAGCTTTCTTT. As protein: CASRGLFMNTEAFF. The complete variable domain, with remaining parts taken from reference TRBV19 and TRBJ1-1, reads DGGITQSPKYLFRKEGQNVTLSCEQNLNHDAMYWYRQDPGQGLRLIYYSQIVNDFQKGDIAEGYSVSREKKESFPLTVTSAQKNPTAFYLCASRGLFMNTEAFFGQGTRLTVV.

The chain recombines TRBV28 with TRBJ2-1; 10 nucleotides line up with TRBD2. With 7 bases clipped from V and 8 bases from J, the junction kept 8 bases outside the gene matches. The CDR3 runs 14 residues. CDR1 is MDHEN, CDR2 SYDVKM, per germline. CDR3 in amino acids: CASIGSSGSYEQFF. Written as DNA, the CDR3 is TGTGCCAGCATCGGGTCTAGCGGGAGCTATGAGCAGTTCTTC.

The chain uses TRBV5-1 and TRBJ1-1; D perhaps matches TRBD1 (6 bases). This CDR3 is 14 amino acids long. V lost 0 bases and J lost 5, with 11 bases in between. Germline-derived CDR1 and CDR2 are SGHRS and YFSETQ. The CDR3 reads CASSLGTGKTEAFF. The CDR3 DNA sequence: TGCGCCAGCAGCTTGGGAACAGGGAAGACTGAAGCTTTCTTT.

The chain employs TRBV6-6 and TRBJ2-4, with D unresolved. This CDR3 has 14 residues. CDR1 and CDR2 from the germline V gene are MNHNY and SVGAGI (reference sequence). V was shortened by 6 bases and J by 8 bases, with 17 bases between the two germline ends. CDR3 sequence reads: CASRPADFWDIQYF. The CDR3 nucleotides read TGTGCCAGCAGGCCCGCGGATTTTTGGGACATTCAGTACTTC.

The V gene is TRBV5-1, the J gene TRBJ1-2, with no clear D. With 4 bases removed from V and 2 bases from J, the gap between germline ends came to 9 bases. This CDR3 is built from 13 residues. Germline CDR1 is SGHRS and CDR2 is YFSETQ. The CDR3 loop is CASSETENYGYTF. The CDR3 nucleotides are TGCGCCAGCAGCGAAACAGAAAACTATGGCTACACCTTC.

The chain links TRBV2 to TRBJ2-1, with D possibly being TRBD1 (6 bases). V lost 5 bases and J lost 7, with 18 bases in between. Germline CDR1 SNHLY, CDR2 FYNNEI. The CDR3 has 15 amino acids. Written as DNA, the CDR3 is TGTGCCAGCAGTTACCAGGACAGAAAGTGGAATGAGCAGTTCTTC. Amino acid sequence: CASSYQDRKWNEQFF. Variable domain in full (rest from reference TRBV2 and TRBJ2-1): EPEVTQTPSHQVTQMGQEVILRCVPISNHLYFYWYRQILGQKVEFLVSFYNNEISEKSEIFDDQFSVERPDGSNFTLKIRSTKLEDSAMYFCASSYQDRKWNEQFFGPGTRLTVL.

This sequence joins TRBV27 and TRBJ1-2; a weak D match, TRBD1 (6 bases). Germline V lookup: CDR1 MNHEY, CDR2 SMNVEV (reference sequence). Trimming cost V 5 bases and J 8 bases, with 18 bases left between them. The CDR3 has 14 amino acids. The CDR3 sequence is CASSPRTGQGGYTF. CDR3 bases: TGTGCCAGCAGTCCCCGGACGGGACAAGGAGGCTACACCTTC.

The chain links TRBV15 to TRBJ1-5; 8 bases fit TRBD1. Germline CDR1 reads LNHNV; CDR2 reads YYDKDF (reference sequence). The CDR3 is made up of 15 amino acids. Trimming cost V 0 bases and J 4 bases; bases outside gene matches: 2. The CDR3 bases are TGTGCCACCAGCAGAGATACAGGGGGTAATCAGCCCCAGCATTTT. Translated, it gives CATSRDTGGNQPQHF.

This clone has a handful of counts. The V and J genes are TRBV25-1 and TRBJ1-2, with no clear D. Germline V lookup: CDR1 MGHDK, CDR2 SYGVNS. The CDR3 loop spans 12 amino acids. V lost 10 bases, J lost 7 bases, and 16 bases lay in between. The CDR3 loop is CATDFTGSGYTF. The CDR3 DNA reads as TGTGCCACCGACTTTACGGGGAGTGGCTACACCTTC.

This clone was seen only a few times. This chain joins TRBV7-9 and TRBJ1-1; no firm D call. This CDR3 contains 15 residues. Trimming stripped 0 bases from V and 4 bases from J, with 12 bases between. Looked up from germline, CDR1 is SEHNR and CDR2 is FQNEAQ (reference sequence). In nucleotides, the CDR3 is TGTGCCAGCAGCTTAGCGCTTACAGAACGCACTGAAGCTTTCTTT. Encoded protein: CASSLALTERTEAFF.

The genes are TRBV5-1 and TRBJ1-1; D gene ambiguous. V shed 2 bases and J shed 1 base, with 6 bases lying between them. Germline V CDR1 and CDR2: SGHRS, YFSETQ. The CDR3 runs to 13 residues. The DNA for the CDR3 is TGCGCCAGCAGCTTTACGGGGAACACTGAAGCTTTCTTT. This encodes CASSFTGNTEAFF.

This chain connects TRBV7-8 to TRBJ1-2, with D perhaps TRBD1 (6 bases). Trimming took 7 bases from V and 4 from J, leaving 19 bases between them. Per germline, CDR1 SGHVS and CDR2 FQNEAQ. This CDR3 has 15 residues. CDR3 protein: CASTLRGGLSYGYTF. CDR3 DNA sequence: TGTGCCAGCACCCTAAGGGGGGGACTATCCTATGGCTACACCTTC.

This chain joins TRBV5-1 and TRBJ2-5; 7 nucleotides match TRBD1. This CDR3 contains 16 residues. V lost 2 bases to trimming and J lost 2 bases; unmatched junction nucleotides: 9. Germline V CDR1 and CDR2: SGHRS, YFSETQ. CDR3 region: CASSFPSTGAQETQYF. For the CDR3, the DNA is TGCGCCAGCAGCTTCCCGTCTACAGGGGCGCAAGAGACCCAGTACTTC.

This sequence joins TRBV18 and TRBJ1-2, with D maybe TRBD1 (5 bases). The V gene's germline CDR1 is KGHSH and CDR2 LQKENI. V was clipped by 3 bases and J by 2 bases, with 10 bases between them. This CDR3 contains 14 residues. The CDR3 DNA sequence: TGTGCCAGCTCACCGAAGACAGCCAACTATGGCTACACCTTC. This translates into CASSPKTANYGYTF.

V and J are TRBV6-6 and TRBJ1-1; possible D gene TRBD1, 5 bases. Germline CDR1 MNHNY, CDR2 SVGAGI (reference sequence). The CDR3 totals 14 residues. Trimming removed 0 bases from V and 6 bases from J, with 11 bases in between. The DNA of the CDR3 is TGTGCCAGCAGTTACTCGTCAGGGATTGCTGAAGCTTTCTTT. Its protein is CASSYSSGIAEAFF.

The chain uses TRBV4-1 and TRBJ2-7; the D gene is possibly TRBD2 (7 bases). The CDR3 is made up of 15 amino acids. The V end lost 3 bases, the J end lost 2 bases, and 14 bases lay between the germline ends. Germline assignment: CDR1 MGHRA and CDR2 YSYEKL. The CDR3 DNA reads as TGCGCCAGCAGCCACCGGGGGAGGGGGACCTACGAGCAGTACTTC. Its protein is CASSHRGRGTYEQYF.

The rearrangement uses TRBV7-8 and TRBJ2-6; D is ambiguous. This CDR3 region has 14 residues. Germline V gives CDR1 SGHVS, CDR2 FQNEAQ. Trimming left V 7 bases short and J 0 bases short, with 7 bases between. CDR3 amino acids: CASTKSSGANVLTF. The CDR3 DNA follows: TGTGCCAGCACAAAGAGCTCTGGGGCCAACGTCCTGACTTTC.

CDR3 coding DNA: TGTGCCAGCGGACAGGGGAACGCCAACTATGGCTACACCTTC. Translation gives CASGQGNANYGYTF. The genes are TRBV27 and TRBJ1-2; 9 positions agree with TRBD1. CDR3 size: 14 residues. Germline values: CDR1 MNHEY, CDR2 SMNVEV (reference sequence). Losses at the gene ends were 8 bases for V and 2 bases for J; bases not matched to a gene: 6.

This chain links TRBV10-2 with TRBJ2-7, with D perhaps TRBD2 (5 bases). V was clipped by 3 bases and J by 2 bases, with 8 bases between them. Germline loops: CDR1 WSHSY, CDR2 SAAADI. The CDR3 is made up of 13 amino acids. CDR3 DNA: TGCGCCAGCAGTGACAGCGGACCCTACGAGCAGTACTTC. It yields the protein CASSDSGPYEQYF.

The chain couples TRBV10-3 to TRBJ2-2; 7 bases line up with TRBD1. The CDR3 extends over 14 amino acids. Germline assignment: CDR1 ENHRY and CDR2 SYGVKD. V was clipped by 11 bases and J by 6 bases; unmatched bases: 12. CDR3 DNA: TGTGCCGCCTCCTTTCGACAGGGCGCCGGGGAGCTGTTTTTT. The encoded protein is CAASFRQGAGELFF.

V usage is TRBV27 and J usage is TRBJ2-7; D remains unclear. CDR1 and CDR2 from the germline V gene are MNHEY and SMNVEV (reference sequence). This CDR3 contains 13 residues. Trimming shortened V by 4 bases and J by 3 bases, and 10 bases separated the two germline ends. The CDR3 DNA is TGTGCCAGCAGTTCGAATACTGGCTACGAGCAGTACTTC. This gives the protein CASSSNTGYEQYF.